These 22 T cell receptor beta chains originate from one sample sequenced in a study of blood T cell repertoires in COVID-19. The table came from immunoSEQ multiplex PCR; TCRdb's copy has only in-frame clones and leaves some out. This sample has 200,000 to 300,000 clones, with 70% to 90% found just once. Sequences were obtained from peripheral blood. The origin of the receptors is a man aged 30 to 45 with active or convalescent COVID-19.

The chain combines TRBV18 with TRBJ2-2, with 9 bases matching TRBD1. Germline CDR1 is KGHSH and CDR2 is LQKENI. J was trimmed by 4 bases and V by 3 bases; bases with no gene match: 6. The CDR3 spans 16 residues. DNA for the CDR3: TGTGCCAGCTCACCGATCGGGACAGGGTTCACCGGGGAGCTGTTTTTT. Translation: CASSPIGTGFTGELFF.

The V call is TRBV19, the J call TRBJ1-5; perhaps TRBD1 as D (5 bases). The CDR3 runs to 16 residues. Between the trimmed V and J ends, which lost 3 bases and 1 base, there was a span of 13 bases. Germline V gives CDR1 LNHDA, CDR2 SQIVND (reference sequence). The CDR3 sequence: CASSMGLSVSNQPQHF. In DNA, the CDR3 is TGTGCCAGTAGTATGGGACTTTCGGTAAGCAATCAGCCCCAGCATTTT.

The V gene is TRBV5-1, the J gene TRBJ2-3, with 9 bases lining up with TRBD2. The length of the CDR3 is 16 residues. Germline V CDR1 and CDR2: SGHRS, YFSETQ. V lost 4 bases and J lost 2; bases outside the gene matches: 8. CDR3 nucleotide sequence: TGCGCCAGCAGCCTATCGACTAGCGGCAACACAGATACGCAGTATTTT. It yields the protein CASSLSTSGNTDTQYF.

This chain uses TRBV5-8 with TRBJ2-2; possible D gene TRBD2, 6 bases. Germline assignment: CDR1 SGHTS and CDR2 YDEGEE. Deletions cut 3 bases from V and 5 bases from J, with 8 bases between. The CDR3 contains 13 residues. CDR3 amino acids: CASSWGRTGELFF. The CDR3 DNA is TGTGCCAGCAGCTGGGGGAGGACCGGGGAGCTGTTTTTT.

J is TRBJ2-5 and V is TRBV18, with 7 bases aligning to TRBD2. The CDR3 spans 14 residues. CDR1 is KGHSH, CDR2 LQKENI, per germline. V was pared by 4 bases and J by 5 bases, with 7 bases of the junction left unmatched. The CDR3 bases are TGTGCCAGCTCACGAAATCTAGCGGAGGAGACCCAGTACTTC. This encodes CASSRNLAEETQYF. The whole variable domain, filled in from reference TRBV18 and TRBJ2-5, reads NAGVMQNPRHLVRRRGQEARLRCSPMKGHSHVYWYRQLPEEGLKFMVYLQKENIIDESGMPKERFSAEFPKEGPSILRIQQVVRGDSAAYFCASSRNLAEETQYFGPGTRLLVL.

This clone was seen just once. The chain combines TRBV5-5 with TRBJ2-7; weak D call: TRBD2 (6 bases). Germline-derived CDR1 and CDR2 are SGHKS and YYEKEE (reference sequence). V lost 1 base and J 5 bases, leaving 16 bases between the germline ends. This CDR3 spans 15 amino acids. CDR3 amino acids: CASSLTTAGTDEQYF. The DNA of the CDR3 is TGTGCCAGCAGCTTGACGACGGCGGGAACGGACGAGCAGTACTTC. The complete variable domain, with remaining parts taken from reference TRBV5-5 and TRBJ2-7, reads DAGVTQSPTHLIKTRGQQVTLRCSPISGHKSVSWYQQVLGQGPQFIFQYYEKEERGRGNFPDRFSARQFPNYSSELNVNALLLGDSALYLCASSLTTAGTDEQYFGPGTRLTVT.

The chain's CDR3 is CASSQDWAGNQPQHF. Here the CDR3 DNA reads TGCGCCAGCAGCCAAGACTGGGCAGGCAATCAGCCCCAGCATTTT. The V and J genes are TRBV4-3 and TRBJ1-5; D gene ambiguous. Germline assignment: CDR1 LGHNA and CDR2 YSLEER. Trimming took 0 bases from V and 2 from J, leaving 8 bases between them. This CDR3 is built from 15 residues.

This clone was detected only once. The rearrangement links TRBV6-5 to TRBJ2-1, with no clear D. Per germline, CDR1 MNHEY and CDR2 SVGAGI. This CDR3 region has 14 residues. V was trimmed by 7 bases and J by 6 bases, leaving 16 bases between them. CDR3 sequence (DNA): TGTGCCAGCATTTCCACAGAACACCCCAATGAGCAGTTCTTC. This codes for CASISTEHPNEQFF.

The chain couples TRBV6-5 to TRBJ1-2; 9 bases agree with TRBD1. CDR1 is MNHEY, CDR2 SVGAGI, per germline. There are 15 residues in the CDR3. With V trimmed by 2 bases and J by 4 bases, 5 bases remained unmatched. CDR3 sequence reads: CASSYNRGRGYGYTF. The CDR3 DNA sequence: TGTGCCAGCAGTTACAACAGGGGGCGCGGCTATGGCTACACCTTC.

The J gene is TRBJ1-1, the V gene TRBV19; D unclear. Trimming stripped 3 bases from V and 0 bases from J, with 5 bases between. CDR1 is LNHDA and CDR2 is SQIVND in the germline V gene (reference sequence). The CDR3 length is 13 residues. CDR3 residues: CASSMAVNTEAFF. The CDR3 DNA follows: TGTGCCAGTAGTATGGCGGTGAACACTGAAGCTTTCTTT.

This rearrangement joins TRBV11-2 to TRBJ2-5; TRBD2 aligns across 7 bases. Trimming took 3 bases from V and 1 from J; bases not matched to a gene: 5. This CDR3 is built from 15 residues. CDR1 and CDR2 (germline): SGHAT, FQNNGV. CDR3 nucleotides: TGTGCCAGCAGCTTTCTAGCGGAAAGCCAAGAGACCCAGTACTTC. It translates to CASSFLAESQETQYF.

The gene calls are TRBV4-3 and TRBJ2-3; the match to TRBD2 covers 11 bases. The CDR3 is 19 residues long. CDR1 and CDR2 (germline): LGHNA, YSLEER. The J segment lost 1 base and the V segment lost 2 bases, leaving 11 bases of the junction unmatched. As DNA, the CDR3 is TGCGCCAGCAGCCAACGGTCGCTAGCGGGGGGAGGGGGCACAGATACGCAGTATTTT. This encodes CASSQRSLAGGGGTDTQYF.

The V call is TRBV15, the J call TRBJ2-7; no firm D call. Trimming removed 0 bases at V and 4 bases at J, with 10 bases between. CDR3 length: 14 residues. Germline V gene lookup returns CDR1 LNHNV and CDR2 YYDKDF (reference sequence). This CDR3 reads CATSRDNRPYEQYF. CDR3 bases: TGTGCCACCAGCAGAGATAACAGACCTTACGAGCAGTACTTC.

CDR3 sequence: CASRTGADGNTIYF. CDR3 bases: TGTGCCAGTAGGACAGGGGCTGATGGAAACACCATATATTTT. V is TRBV19 and J is TRBJ1-3, with TRBD1 matching 8 bases. CDR1 and CDR2 from the germline V gene are LNHDA and SQIVND (reference sequence). The CDR3 is made up of 14 amino acids. The V and J ends lost 6 bases and 3 bases, in that order; junction bases with no gene match: 4.

This chain uses TRBV19 with TRBJ2-1, with TRBD1 matching over 8 bases. CDR1 is LNHDA, CDR2 SQIVND, per germline (reference sequence). The CDR3 runs 13 residues. The J segment lost 0 bases and the V segment lost 8 bases, leaving 0 bases of the junction unmatched. The CDR3 DNA reads TGTGCCAGTGGGACAGGCTCCTACAATGAGCAGTTCTTC. Translated, it gives CASGTGSYNEQFF. Using reference TRBV19 and TRBJ2-1 for the parts outside the CDR3, the full variable domain is DGGITQSPKYLFRKEGQNVTLSCEQNLNHDAMYWYRQDPGQGLRLIYYSQIVNDFQKGDIAEGYSVSREKKESFPLTVTSAQKNPTAFYLCASGTGSYNEQFFGPGTRLTVL.

This sequence joins TRBV12-5 and TRBJ2-1; possibly TRBD2 for D (5 bases). The CDR3 is 14 residues long. The V and J ends lost 6 bases and 0 bases respectively, with 9 bases between them. In germline, CDR1 is LGHNT, CDR2 FRNRAP. In DNA, the CDR3 is TGTGCTAGTGGCCCGGGGAGCTCCTACAATGAGCAGTTCTTC. Translation: CASGPGSSYNEQFF. Supplemented by reference TRBV12-5 and TRBJ2-1, the full variable domain reads DARVTQTPRHKVTEMGQEVTMRCQPILGHNTVFWYRQTMMQGLELLAYFRNRAPLDDSGMPKDRFSAEMPDATLATLKIQPSEPRDSAVYFCASGPGSSYNEQFFGPGTRLTVL.

The V gene is TRBV30, the J gene TRBJ1-2; D is perhaps TRBD1 (6 bases). The CDR3 sequence is 11 residues long. Looked up from germline, CDR1 is GTSNPN and CDR2 is SVGIG (reference sequence). Trimming cost V 4 bases and J 6 bases, with 9 bases left between them. The CDR3 DNA reads as TGTGCCTGGACAGGGGACCATGGCTACACCTTC. Protein product: CAWTGDHGYTF. Together with reference TRBV30 and TRBJ1-2, the CDR3 gives the full variable domain: SQTIHQWPATLVQPVGSPLSLECTVEGTSNPNLYWYRQAAGRGLQLLFYSVGIGQISSEVPQNLSASRPQDRQFILSSKKLLLSDSGFYLCAWTGDHGYTFGSGTRLTVV.

This rearrangement joins TRBV19 to TRBJ2-7; D call uncertain. Germline CDR1 and CDR2: LNHDA and SQIVND (reference sequence). V lost 1 base to trimming and J lost 0 bases, with 10 bases between them. The length of the CDR3 is 15 residues. Written as DNA, the CDR3 is TGTGCCAGTAGTATAGGAGGCCGGCCCTCCTACGAGCAGTACTTC. Translation: CASSIGGRPSYEQYF.

J is TRBJ2-3 and V is TRBV12-3 or TRBV12-4; D gene ambiguous. The CDR3 extends over 13 amino acids. V was clipped by 2 bases and J by 6 bases, with 9 bases between them. The CDR3 DNA is TGTGCCAGCAGTTTATCAGGCGCCGATACGCAGTATTTT. As protein: CASSLSGADTQYF.

V gene TRBV3-1 (or the pseudogene TRBV3-2) combines with J gene TRBJ2-1; 9 nucleotides match TRBD2. Germline V gives CDR1 LGHDT, CDR2 YNNKEL (reference sequence). The V segment lost 1 base and the J segment 12 bases; nucleotides outside the gene matches: 10. This CDR3 contains 15 residues. The CDR3, as DNA: TGTGCCAGCAGCCAAGCCGGGACTAGCCCCATCGGGCAGTTCTTC. It codes for CASSQAGTSPIGQFF.

The chain couples TRBV9 to TRBJ2-5; 12 bases map to TRBD1. This CDR3 comprises 15 residues. The V segment lost 3 bases and the J segment 4 bases; nucleotides outside the gene matches: 4. CDR1 and CDR2 from the germline V gene are SGDLS and YYNGEE. The CDR3 DNA reads TGTGCCAGCAGCGACGGGACAGGGGGCGGAGAGACCCAGTACTTC. It yields the protein CASSDGTGGGETQYF.

The chain is built from TRBV7-6 and TRBJ1-2; D gene uncertain. V lost 4 bases and J lost 8, with 14 bases in between. Per germline, CDR1 SGHVS and CDR2 FNYEAQ. The CDR3 runs to 13 residues. The CDR3, as DNA: TGTGCCAGCAGCTCATACGACAAGGCGGGCTACACCTTC. Translation: CASSSYDKAGYTF.